A selection of T cell receptor beta chains follows, all from one sample in a study of blood T cells in healthy people across ages. In TCRdb, the 5' RACE reads were re-called with MiXCR into one record per CDR3 protein. The table records about 1.6 million distinct CDR3 sequences, around 35% of them present only once. The sample comprised blood. The receptors were gathered from a woman in her 30s in good health. CDR3s leave out the opening cysteine and the closing phenylalanine or tryptophan. Fields, in order: CDR3 length, V gene, CDR3 protein.

cdr3_length: 13
v_call: TRBV5-1
cdr3_aa: ASTGPGFLTDTQY

cdr3_length: 11
v_call: TRBV20-1
cdr3_aa: SARERSYREQY

cdr3_length: 9
v_call: TRBV6-1
cdr3_aa: ARGSKGKLF

cdr3_length: 11
v_call: TRBV20-1
cdr3_aa: SARQGVYNEQF

cdr3_length: 13
v_call: TRBV7-9
cdr3_aa: ASSFLQGADTEAF

cdr3_length: 9
v_call: TRBV29-1
cdr3_aa: SVEERGGYT

cdr3_length: 12
v_call: TRBV7-9
cdr3_aa: ASSLVAGGLEQF

cdr3_length: 14
v_call: TRBV2
cdr3_aa: ASETRTISSYNEQF

cdr3_length: 10
v_call: TRBV28
cdr3_aa: ASSPRRTAQY

cdr3_length: 13
v_call: TRBV7-2
cdr3_aa: ASSLAGLRTDTQY

cdr3_length: 18
v_call: TRBV18
cdr3_aa: ASSPPPRGTGGYGANVLT

cdr3_length: 15
v_call: TRBV11-2
cdr3_aa: ASSLGGRAGGSSEQF

cdr3_length: 12
v_call: TRBV20-1
cdr3_aa: SASPLLAVYEQY

cdr3_length: 10
v_call: TRBV20-1
cdr3_aa: RAGQAAYEQY

cdr3_length: 12
v_call: TRBV6-5
cdr3_aa: ASSSGRASYEQY

cdr3_length: 12
v_call: TRBV5-4
cdr3_aa: ASSTPGLQETQY

cdr3_length: 10
v_call: TRBV28
cdr3_aa: ASSLSRGEQY

cdr3_length: 10
v_call: TRBV11-2
cdr3_aa: ASRVSALEQY

cdr3_length: 16
v_call: TRBV15
cdr3_aa: ATSRDEARDYSYNEQF

cdr3_length: 14
v_call: TRBV7-9
cdr3_aa: ASSARDRGANTEAF

cdr3_length: 14
v_call: TRBV5-1
cdr3_aa: ASSLTRDSNTGELF

cdr3_length: 13
v_call: TRBV12-3/TRBV12-4
cdr3_aa: ASSRQGRGTGELF

cdr3_length: 9
v_call: TRBV12-3/TRBV12-4
cdr3_aa: ASSLGGEQY

cdr3_length: 13
v_call: TRBV27
cdr3_aa: ASSFGPSSNQPQH

cdr3_length: 12
v_call: TRBV28
cdr3_aa: ASSLQGAITEAF

cdr3_length: 13
v_call: TRBV20-1
cdr3_aa: SAAPCGRAAGELF

cdr3_length: 12
v_call: TRBV20-1
cdr3_aa: GALRGGSTDTQY

cdr3_length: 12
v_call: TRBV5-1
cdr3_aa: ASSTGTGGYGYT

cdr3_length: 15
v_call: TRBV20-1
cdr3_aa: SARPKTELRVNSPLH

cdr3_length: 13
v_call: TRBV21-1
cdr3_aa: ASSKGASDPYEQY

cdr3_length: 12
v_call: TRBV7-2
cdr3_aa: ASSWRSETDTQY

cdr3_length: 11
v_call: TRBV29-1
cdr3_aa: SVLRVGSYEQY

cdr3_length: 14
v_call: TRBV9
cdr3_aa: ASSALKEKRDTEAF

cdr3_length: 17
v_call: TRBV2
cdr3_aa: ASSELGTSGGRSSYEQY

cdr3_length: 11
v_call: TRBV6-6
cdr3_aa: ASSYSPAYEQY

cdr3_length: 13
v_call: TRBV7-2
cdr3_aa: ASSLLGPRPDTQY

cdr3_length: 10
v_call: TRBV20-1
cdr3_aa: SASSLTDTQY

cdr3_length: 13
v_call: TRBV20-1
cdr3_aa: SANLGTSGTYEQY

cdr3_length: 13
v_call: TRBV29-1
cdr3_aa: NVEDRGGTYNEQF

cdr3_length: 9
v_call: TRBV20-1
cdr3_aa: SASGGEKLF

cdr3_length: 16
v_call: TRBV27
cdr3_aa: ASSLKQRGLGPYNEQF

cdr3_length: 11
v_call: TRBV20-1
cdr3_aa: SAREDADNEQF

cdr3_length: 18
v_call: TRBV20-1
cdr3_aa: SARDPGQSIRRVTNEKLF

cdr3_length: 11
v_call: TRBV14
cdr3_aa: ASSQDSRREQY

cdr3_length: 12
v_call: TRBV5-1
cdr3_aa: ASSGSTSTDTQY

cdr3_length: 13
v_call: TRBV7-6
cdr3_aa: ASSSALSSYNEQF

cdr3_length: 14
v_call: TRBV7-9
cdr3_aa: ASSLLGLGIVDTQY

cdr3_length: 12
v_call: TRBV20-1
cdr3_aa: SAPYESTTGELF

cdr3_length: 11
v_call: TRBV11-2
cdr3_aa: ATKAGESYEQY

cdr3_length: 13
v_call: TRBV5-6
cdr3_aa: ASSSLRGGNYEQY

cdr3_length: 12
v_call: TRBV6-6
cdr3_aa: ASSYASGVETQY

cdr3_length: 12
v_call: TRBV20-1
cdr3_aa: SASPDGEIYGYT